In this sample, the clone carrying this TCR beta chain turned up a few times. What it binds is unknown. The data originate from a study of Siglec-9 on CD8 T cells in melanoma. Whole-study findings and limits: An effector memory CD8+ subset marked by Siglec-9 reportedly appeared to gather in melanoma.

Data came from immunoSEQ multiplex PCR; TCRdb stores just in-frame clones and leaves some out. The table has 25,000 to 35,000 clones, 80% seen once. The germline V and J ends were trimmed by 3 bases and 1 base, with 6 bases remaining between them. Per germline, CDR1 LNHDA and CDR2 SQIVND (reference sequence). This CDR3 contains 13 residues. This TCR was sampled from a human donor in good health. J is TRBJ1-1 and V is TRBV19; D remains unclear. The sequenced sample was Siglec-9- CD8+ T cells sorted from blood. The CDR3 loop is CASSMNGNTEAFF. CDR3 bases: TGTGCCAGTAGTATGAATGGGAACACTGAAGCTTTCTTT.